The 28 T cell receptor beta chains below all came from one sample that was sequenced in a study of T cell responses to AZD1222 COVID-19 vaccine. TCRdb's table, derived via immunoSEQ multiplex PCR, lists solely in-frame clones and lacks some. Seen here are some 130,000 clones, approximately 80% observed once, and the top ten hold about 4%. Material: peripheral blood, obtained on day 0 of AZD1222 vaccination. The receptors here all came from an adult in good health.

J is TRBJ1-6 and V is TRBV14, with D unresolved. The CDR3 is 15 residues long. Trimming took 2 bases from V and 7 from J, leaving 12 bases between them. CDR1 SGHDN and CDR2 FVKESK come from the germline V gene. CDR3: CASSQSLKINSPLHF. The CDR3, as DNA: TGTGCCAGCAGCCAATCACTTAAGATAAATTCACCCCTCCACTTT.

This clone was observed a few times. V and J are TRBV5-1 and TRBJ1-2; D remains ambiguous. V dropped 0 bases and J dropped 1 base, with 4 bases sitting between them. The CDR3 is 13 amino acids. From germline, CDR1 is SGHRS and CDR2 YFSETQ. DNA for the CDR3: TGCGCCAGCAGCTTGGATGGTAACTATGGCTACACCTTC. It codes for CASSLDGNYGYTF.

This clone showed up just a few times. This chain joins TRBV5-6 and TRBJ2-7; weak D call: TRBD1 (6 bases). Germline loops: CDR1 SGHDT, CDR2 YYEEEE. V lost 4 bases and J 2 bases, leaving 16 bases between the germline ends. The CDR3 runs to 15 residues. CDR3 residues: CASSKYRVSAYEQYF. CDR3 bases: TGTGCCAGCAGCAAGTACAGGGTTTCAGCCTACGAGCAGTACTTC. Variable domain in full (rest from reference TRBV5-6 and TRBJ2-7): DAGVTQSPTHLIKTRGQQVTLRCSPKSGHDTVSWYQQALGQGPQFIFQYYEEEERQRGNFPDRFSGHQFPNYSSELNVNALLLGDSALYLCASSKYRVSAYEQYFGPGTRLTVT.

CDR3 in DNA: TGTGCCAGCAGCTTAGTAAGTCCAACGAATGAGCAGTTCTTC. Protein product: CASSLVSPTNEQFF. V and J are TRBV7-9 and TRBJ2-1, with D uncertain. Between the trimmed V and J ends, which lost 1 base and 7 bases, there was a span of 11 bases. Germline V lookup: CDR1 SEHNR, CDR2 FQNEAQ (reference sequence). CDR3 size: 14 residues.

The chain is built from TRBV5-4 and TRBJ1-4; D is uncertain. The CDR3 extends over 14 amino acids. Germline V CDR1 and CDR2: SGHNT, YYREEE (reference sequence). Trimming removed 7 bases at V and 4 bases at J, with 14 bases between. CDR3 in amino acids: CASHQRGLNEKLFF. CDR3 nucleotide sequence: TGTGCCAGCCACCAGCGGGGTCTTAATGAAAAACTGTTTTTT. The full variable domain, its missing parts supplied by reference TRBV5-4 and TRBJ1-4, is ETGVTQSPTHLIKTRGQQVTLRCSSQSGHNTVSWYQQALGQGPQFIFQYYREEENGRGNFPPRFSGLQFPNYSSELNVNALELDDSALYLCASHQRGLNEKLFFGSGTQLSVL.

The chain has TRBV5-8 and TRBJ1-5, with D hard to call. Germline V gene data show CDR1 as SGHTS and CDR2 as YDEGEE. The CDR3 loop spans 17 amino acids. Trimming shortened V by 4 bases and J by 0 bases, and 17 bases separated the two germline ends. The CDR3 sequence is CASSPSGGLYSNQPQHF. As DNA, the CDR3 is TGTGCCAGCAGCCCTTCCGGAGGGCTTTATAGCAATCAGCCCCAGCATTTT. Full variable domain (rest looked up from reference TRBV5-8 and TRBJ1-5): EAGVTQSPTHLIKTRGQQATLRCSPISGHTSVYWYQQALGLGLQFLLWYDEGEERNRGNFPPRFSGRQFPNYSSELNVNALELEDSALYLCASSPSGGLYSNQPQHFGDGTRLSIL.

The J gene is TRBJ2-1, the V gene TRBV5-6; 9 bases fit TRBD1. Germline loops: CDR1 SGHDT, CDR2 YYEEEE. The junction had 4 bases not matched to a gene; V was cut back by 0 bases and J by 6 bases. The CDR3 contains 15 residues. The CDR3 loop is CASSLAPGQGNEQFF. The DNA of the CDR3 is TGTGCCAGCAGCTTGGCCCCGGGACAGGGCAATGAGCAGTTCTTC.

This clone has only a few counts. This chain links TRBV5-1 with TRBJ2-7, with 7 nucleotides matching TRBD2. The germline CDR1 and CDR2 sequences are SGHRS and YFSETQ. The CDR3 covers 14 residues. V lost 0 bases and J lost 7; bases outside the gene matches: 7. CDR3 loop: CASSLGGRGAEQYF. In nucleotides, the CDR3 is TGCGCCAGCAGCTTGGGAGGGAGGGGAGCGGAGCAGTACTTC.

The CDR3 coding sequence is TGTGCCAGCAGTGGCGGTGGACAGGGTTGGGGGTTAGAGACCCAGTACTTC. It codes for CASSGGGQGWGLETQYF. V usage is TRBV6-1 and J usage is TRBJ2-5; 8 bases agree with TRBD1. Germline CDR1 reads MNHNS; CDR2 reads SASEGT. V lost 4 bases to trimming and J lost 4 bases; unmatched junction nucleotides: 14. This CDR3 is built from 17 residues.

This sequence joins TRBV19 and TRBJ2-7; D not resolved. Germline V gene sequence: CDR1 LNHDA, CDR2 SQIVND (reference sequence). Trimming shortened V by 4 bases and J by 6 bases, and 7 bases separated the two germline ends. The length of the CDR3 is 11 residues. CDR3 in DNA: TGTGCCAGTAGTAACTACGGCGAGCAGTACTTC. This gives the protein CASSNYGEQYF.

CDR3 region: CASSPGKRPTDTQYF. As DNA, the CDR3 is TGTGCCAGCAGCCCTGGAAAGCGGCCCACAGATACGCAGTATTTT. This chain joins TRBV7-3 and TRBJ2-3, with D possibly being TRBD2 (5 bases). Germline loops: CDR1 SGHTA, CDR2 FQGTGA. V lost 5 bases to trimming and J lost 2 bases, with 14 bases between them. The CDR3 totals 15 residues. The full variable domain, completed using reference TRBV7-3 and TRBJ2-3, is GAGVSQTPSNKVTEKGKYVELRCDPISGHTALYWYRQSLGQGPEFLIYFQGTGAADDSGLPNDRFFAVRPEGSVSTLKIQRTERGDSAVYLCASSPGKRPTDTQYFGPGTRLTVL.

J is TRBJ2-3 and V is TRBV5-6; the D call may be TRBD1 or TRBD2 (5 bases each). Trimming took off 3 bases at V and 6 bases at J, with 14 bases between the two ends. CDR3 length: 14 residues. Germline values: CDR1 SGHDT, CDR2 YYEEEE. The CDR3 DNA reads TGTGCCAGCAGCTCCCTTGTGGGGGACGATACGCAGTATTTT. Amino acids: CASSSLVGDDTQYF.

The rearrangement links TRBV9 to TRBJ2-3; 13 positions match TRBD2. This CDR3 contains 15 residues. After removal of 3 bases from V and 7 bases from J, the junction contained 5 bases not matched to a gene. Germline V gene lookup returns CDR1 SGDLS and CDR2 YYNGEE. For the CDR3, the DNA is TGTGCCAGCAGCGCACTAGCGGGGGGGCCTTATACGCAGTATTTT. Encoded protein: CASSALAGGPYTQYF.

The chain joins TRBV7-9 to TRBJ2-3; maybe TRBD1 (6 bases). The germline V and J ends were trimmed by 9 bases and 2 bases, with 12 bases remaining between them. Germline loops: CDR1 SEHNR, CDR2 FQNEAQ (reference sequence). CDR3 length equals 13 residues. CDR3 sequence (DNA): TGTGCCAGAGCAGGGGCAAACACAGATACGCAGTATTTT. It yields the protein CARAGANTDTQYF. Combining the CDR3 with reference TRBV7-9 and TRBJ2-3 gives the whole variable domain DTGVSQNPRHKITKRGQNVTFRCDPISEHNRLYWYRQTLGQGPEFLTYFQNEAQLEKSRLLSDRFSAERPKGSFSTLEIQRTEQGDSAMYLCARAGANTDTQYFGPGTRLTVL.

The chain uses TRBV28 and TRBJ2-3, with TRBD1 matching over 8 bases. J lost 3 bases, V lost 4 bases, and 3 bases had no gene match. Germline CDR1 MDHEN, CDR2 SYDVKM. There are 14 residues in the CDR3. This CDR3 reads CASSSDRGTDTQYF. The CDR3 nucleotides read TGTGCCAGCAGTTCTGACAGGGGAACAGATACGCAGTATTTT.

The CDR3 DNA reads as TGTGCCAGCAGTTTTGGCCGGGAAGATCAGAATTCACCCCTCCACTTT. The encoded protein is CASSFGREDQNSPLHF. The rearrangement links TRBV28 to TRBJ1-6; D remains unclear. Germline lookup yields CDR1 MDHEN and CDR2 SYDVKM. CDR3 length: 16 residues. The V and J ends lost 3 bases and 7 bases respectively, with 16 bases between them.

This clone came up once. The chain combines TRBV19 with TRBJ2-6; no clear D gene. V was pared by 3 bases and J by 1 base, with 10 bases between. Germline lookup yields CDR1 LNHDA and CDR2 SQIVND (reference sequence). CDR3 length: 16 residues. The CDR3 DNA reads TGTGCCAGTAGTATTTTTGTGGGATCTGGGGCCAACGTCCTGACTTTC. Amino acid sequence: CASSIFVGSGANVLTF.

This chain connects TRBV5-1 to TRBJ1-2, with D possibly matching TRBD1 (5 bases). There are 14 residues in the CDR3. From germline, CDR1 is SGHRS and CDR2 YFSETQ. Trimming removed 0 bases from V and 2 bases from J, with 8 bases in between. The CDR3 spells CASSLGDRNYGYTF. CDR3 sequence (DNA): TGCGCCAGCAGCTTGGGGGACCGCAACTATGGCTACACCTTC.

The chain uses TRBV7-2 and TRBJ2-6; TRBD1 matches at 7 bases. The trim removed 5 bases at V and 0 bases at J, leaving 10 bases unmatched. CDR1 SGHTA and CDR2 FQGNSA come from the germline V gene. This CDR3 spans 18 amino acids. The CDR3 DNA reads TGTGCCAGCAGCAAAACCGGGACAGCACGCTCTGGGGCCAACGTCCTGACTTTC. As protein: CASSKTGTARSGANVLTF.

This chain uses TRBV7-9 with TRBJ2-5; D ambiguous. Germline values: CDR1 SEHNR, CDR2 FQNEAQ (reference sequence). The CDR3 spans 13 residues. V lost 2 bases and J 3 bases, leaving 7 bases between the germline ends. CDR3 sequence: CASSLPVEETQYF. CDR3 nucleotide sequence: TGTGCCAGCAGCTTACCGGTGGAAGAGACCCAGTACTTC.

This clone was seen more than once but under ten times. This CDR3 is CASERGRVLWVNYGYTF. The CDR3 bases are TGTGCCAGCGAGAGGGGGAGAGTGCTCTGGGTTAACTATGGCTACACCTTC. J is TRBJ1-2 and V is TRBV11-3, with TRBD1 as a possible D gene (6 bases). The CDR3 is made up of 17 amino acids. The ends were cut back, 8 bases at V and 1 base at J, with 23 bases in the middle. Looked up from germline, CDR1 is SGHNT and CDR2 is YENEEA.

J is TRBJ2-7 and V is TRBV27, with D possibly matching TRBD1 (6 bases). Deletions cut 1 base from V and 5 bases from J, with 21 bases between. Germline lookup yields CDR1 MNHEY and CDR2 SMNVEV (reference sequence). This CDR3 contains 17 residues. This chain's CDR3 is CASSLYNTGISVDEQYF. The CDR3 coding sequence is TGTGCCAGCAGTTTATACAATACAGGGATCTCCGTGGACGAGCAGTACTTC.

The rearrangement uses TRBV29-1 and TRBJ2-5, with D tentatively TRBD1 (6 bases). This CDR3 comprises 11 residues. The V and J ends lost 4 bases and 9 bases respectively, with 12 bases between them. In germline, CDR1 is SQVTM, CDR2 ANQGSEA. The CDR3 sequence: CSVGGPGAQYF. The CDR3 nucleotides read TGCAGCGTTGGAGGTCCAGGGGCCCAGTACTTC.

The chain carries TRBV15 and TRBJ2-7; D not resolved. The CDR3 contains 13 residues. V was pared by 1 base and J by 3 bases, with 7 bases between. Germline V gene data show CDR1 as LNHNV and CDR2 as YYDKDF (reference sequence). The CDR3 loop is CATSRGHSYEQYF. CDR3 DNA: TGTGCCACCAGCAGAGGGCACAGCTACGAGCAGTACTTC.

This chain joins TRBV27 and TRBJ2-7, with 11 bases that match TRBD2. Germline V gene lookup returns CDR1 MNHEY and CDR2 SMNVEV (reference sequence). This CDR3 is built from 14 residues. Losses at the gene ends were 6 bases for V and 2 bases for J; bases not matched to a gene: 3. The CDR3 is CASRGTSGPYEQYF. DNA of the CDR3: TGTGCCAGCAGGGGGACTAGCGGACCCTACGAGCAGTACTTC.

The chain uses TRBV27 and TRBJ1-1, with unresolved D. CDR3 length: 16 amino acids. V lost 0 bases and J 5 bases, leaving 16 bases between the germline ends. Germline CDR1 MNHEY, CDR2 SMNVEV (reference sequence). In DNA form, the CDR3 reads TGTGCCAGCAGTTTATCCACATTAATAGGGAGTACTGAAGCTTTCTTT. Translated, it gives CASSLSTLIGSTEAFF.

V is TRBV12-3 or TRBV12-4 and J is TRBJ1-1, with D perhaps TRBD1 (6 bases). This CDR3 comprises 12 residues. V was trimmed by 5 bases and J by 8 bases, leaving 12 bases between them. As DNA, the CDR3 is TGTGCCAGCAGTCTTCGGGGGGCAGAAGCTTTCTTT. Protein: CASSLRGAEAFF.

The chain couples TRBV7-9 to TRBJ2-6, with TRBD1 identical over 9 bases. The trim removed 5 bases at V and 4 bases at J, leaving 9 bases unmatched. Germline CDR1 is SEHNR and CDR2 is FQNEAQ (reference sequence). The CDR3 runs 17 residues. The CDR3 nucleotides are TGTGCCAGCAGCGACTGGACAGGGGCGGCCGGGGCCAACGTCCTGACTTTC. This encodes CASSDWTGAAGANVLTF.